This T cell receptor (beta chain) was retrieved from a study of beta chain features in type 1 diabetes. Points from the study as a whole: Patients with type 1 diabetes carried fewer insertions and had more deletions at their VDJ junctions. HLA influence on TCRB rearrangement stayed unresolved here.

Expressed TCRB transcripts were sequenced after all isolated RNA was converted to cDNA. Repertoires were generated with immunoSEQ multiplex PCR, while TCRdb's copy carries only in-frame clones and drops some. The repertoire includes 900,000 or so clones, roughly 16% of them detected once, and 0.023% sits in the top ten. Of note for this clone: As yet, its antigen is unknown.

The sample was naive CD4+ T cells from blood. The TCR was taken from a woman aged 18 to 35 in good health.

CDR3 region: CASSFMDFSKGNEQFF. The CDR3, as DNA: TGCGCCAGCAGCTTTATGGACTTCTCAAAGGGCAATGAGCAGTTCTTC. The gene calls are TRBV5-1 and TRBJ2-1, with D perhaps TRBD2 (5 bases). Trimming removed 2 bases from V and 6 bases from J, with 18 bases in between. The CDR3 sequence is 16 residues long. Germline V CDR1 and CDR2: SGHRS, YFSETQ.